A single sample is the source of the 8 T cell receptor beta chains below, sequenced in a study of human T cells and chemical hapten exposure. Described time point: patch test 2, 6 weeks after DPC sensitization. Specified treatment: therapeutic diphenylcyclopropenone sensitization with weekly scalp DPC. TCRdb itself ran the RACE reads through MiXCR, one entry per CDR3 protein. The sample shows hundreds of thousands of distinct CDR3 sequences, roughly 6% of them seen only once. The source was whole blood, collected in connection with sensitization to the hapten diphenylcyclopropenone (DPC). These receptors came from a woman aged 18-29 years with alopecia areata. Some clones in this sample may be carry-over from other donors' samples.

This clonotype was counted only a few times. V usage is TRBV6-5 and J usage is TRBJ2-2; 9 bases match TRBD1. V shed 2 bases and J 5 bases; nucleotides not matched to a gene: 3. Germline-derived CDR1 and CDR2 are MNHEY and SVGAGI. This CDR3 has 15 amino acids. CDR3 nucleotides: TGTGCCAGCAGTTACGACAGGGGGAGGACCGGGGAGCTGTTTTTT. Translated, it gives CASSYDRGRTGELFF.

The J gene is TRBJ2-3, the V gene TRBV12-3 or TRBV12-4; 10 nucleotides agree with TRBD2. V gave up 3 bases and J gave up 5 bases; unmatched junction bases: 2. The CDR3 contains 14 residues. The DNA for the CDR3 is TGTGCCAGCAGTTTCAGCGGGGGGGTAGATACGCAGTATTTT. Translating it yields CASSFSGGVDTQYF.

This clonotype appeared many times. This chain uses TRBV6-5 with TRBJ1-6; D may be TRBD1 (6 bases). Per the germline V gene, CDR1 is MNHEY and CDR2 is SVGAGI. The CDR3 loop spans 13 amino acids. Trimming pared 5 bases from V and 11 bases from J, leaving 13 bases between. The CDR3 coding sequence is TGTGCCAGCAGTACAACAGGGAGCGCACCCCTCCACTTT. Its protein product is CASSTTGSAPLHF.

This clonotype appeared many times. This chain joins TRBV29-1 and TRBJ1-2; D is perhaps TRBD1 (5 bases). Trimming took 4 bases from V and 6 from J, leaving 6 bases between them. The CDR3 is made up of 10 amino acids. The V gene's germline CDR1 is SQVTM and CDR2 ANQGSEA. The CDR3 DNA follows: TGCAGCGTTGGGGGGGATGGCTACACCTTC. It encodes CSVGGDGYTF.

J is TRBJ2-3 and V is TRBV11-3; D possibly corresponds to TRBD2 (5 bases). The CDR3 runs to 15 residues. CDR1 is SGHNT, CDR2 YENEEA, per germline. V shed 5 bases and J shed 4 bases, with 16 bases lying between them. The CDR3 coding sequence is TGTGCCAGCAGCCCCGGAGGAATGGGCCCAGATACGCAGTATTTT. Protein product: CASSPGGMGPDTQYF.

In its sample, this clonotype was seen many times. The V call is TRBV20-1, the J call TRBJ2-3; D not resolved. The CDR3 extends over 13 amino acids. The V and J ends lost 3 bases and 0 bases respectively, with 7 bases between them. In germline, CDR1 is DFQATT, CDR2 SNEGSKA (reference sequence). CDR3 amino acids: CSASGVSTDTQYF. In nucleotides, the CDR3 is TGCAGTGCTAGCGGAGTTAGCACAGATACGCAGTATTTT.

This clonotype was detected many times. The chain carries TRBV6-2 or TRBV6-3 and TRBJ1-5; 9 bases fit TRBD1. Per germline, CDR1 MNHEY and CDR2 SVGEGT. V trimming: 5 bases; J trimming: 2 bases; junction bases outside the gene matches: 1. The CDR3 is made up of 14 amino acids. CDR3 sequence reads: CASSRQGGNQPQHF. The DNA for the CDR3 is TGTGCCAGCAGTCGACAGGGGGGCAATCAGCCCCAGCATTTT.

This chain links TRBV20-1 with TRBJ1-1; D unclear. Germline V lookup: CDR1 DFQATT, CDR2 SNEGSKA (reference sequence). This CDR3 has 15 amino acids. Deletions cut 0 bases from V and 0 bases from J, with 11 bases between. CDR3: CSARDLYSLNTEAFF. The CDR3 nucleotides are TGCAGTGCTAGAGATCTTTACAGTCTGAACACTGAAGCTTTCTTT.